A single sample is the source of the 28 T cell receptor beta chains below, sequenced in a study of T-cell memory formation after mild COVID-19. MiXCR was run by TCRdb on the 5' RACE reads, yielding one entry per CDR3 protein. The sample records 65,000 to 95,000 distinct CDR3 sequences, about 13% being singletons. The material sequenced was PBMCs or a T cell subset sorted from them (not recorded which). These receptors all stem from a man younger than 35 who had mild COVID-19 (a few samples of this study predate the infection). Cell type and time point are not known.

V and J are TRBV5-1 and TRBJ2-1; D gene uncertain. Trimming shortened V by 8 bases and J by 3 bases, and 9 bases separated the two germline ends. CDR1 is SGHRS and CDR2 is YFSETQ in the germline V gene. CDR3 size: 12 residues. CDR3 nucleotide sequence: TGCGCCAGTGGCCGAGGCTACAATGAGCAGTTCTTC. This codes for CASGRGYNEQFF.

This clonotype was seen more than once but under ten times. The CDR3 DNA is TGCGCCAGCAGCCCACTAGCGGGGGCGAACACCGGGGAGCTGTTTTTT. This translates into CASSPLAGANTGELFF. This chain links TRBV5-1 with TRBJ2-2; 11 bases agree with TRBD2. The CDR3 runs 16 residues. Per germline, CDR1 SGHRS and CDR2 YFSETQ. After removal of 4 bases from V and 0 bases from J, the junction contained 2 bases not matched to a gene.

This clonotype was found many times. The chain carries TRBV27 and TRBJ2-2, with a possible D match to TRBD2 (5 bases). Germline lookup yields CDR1 MNHEY and CDR2 SMNVEV (reference sequence). CDR3 length: 15 residues. V lost 4 bases and J lost 5, with 14 bases in between. The chain's CDR3 is CASSSLGSRTGELFF. The CDR3 nucleotides are TGTGCCAGCAGTTCCCTAGGGAGTAGAACCGGGGAGCTGTTTTTT.

The chain links TRBV4-1 to TRBJ2-2, with no clear D. With 0 bases removed from V and 6 bases from J, the gap between germline ends came to 5 bases. This CDR3 contains 13 residues. Germline CDR1 is MGHRA and CDR2 is YSYEKL. The CDR3, as DNA: TGCGCCAGCAGCCAAGATCTAGCCGGGGAGCTGTTTTTT. It codes for CASSQDLAGELFF.

This clonotype appeared a few times. The chain carries TRBV6-2 or TRBV6-3 and TRBJ2-7, with a possible D match to TRBD2 (5 bases). The CDR3 extends over 13 amino acids. Germline V gene sequence: CDR1 MNHEY, CDR2 SVGEGT. V shed 6 bases and J shed 0 bases, with 9 bases lying between them. The CDR3 region has the DNA TGTGCCAGCAGAGCGGCGAGCTCCTACGAGCAGTACGTC. Translation gives CASRAASSYEQYV.

This clonotype was counted only a few times. The chain combines TRBV6-2 or TRBV6-3 with TRBJ2-7, with D possibly TRBD1 on 6 matching bases. Germline CDR1 and CDR2: MNHEY and SVGEGT. The CDR3 length is 15 residues. The V end lost 4 bases, the J end lost 3 bases, and 16 bases lay between the germline ends. The chain's CDR3 is CASSWGRGNFYEQYV. DNA of the CDR3: TGTGCCAGCAGTTGGGGCAGGGGAAATTTCTACGAGCAGTACGTC.

This clonotype has more than one count but fewer than ten. V is TRBV4-1 and J is TRBJ1-4; D is possibly TRBD1 (5 bases). Trimming pared 4 bases from V and 0 bases from J, leaving 9 bases between. Germline V lookup: CDR1 MGHRA, CDR2 YSYEKL. CDR3 length: 15 amino acids. CDR3 amino acids: CASSPGRATNEKLFF. CDR3 bases: TGCGCCAGCAGCCCGGGACGGGCAACTAATGAAAAACTGTTTTTT.

This clonotype turned up a few times. V is TRBV11-2 and J is TRBJ2-1, with 11 bases identical to TRBD2. This CDR3 has 17 amino acids. V was clipped by 0 bases and J by 3 bases; unmatched bases: 4. Germline V CDR1 and CDR2: SGHAT, FQNNGV. The CDR3 protein is CASSLDRLAGLYNEQFF. DNA for the CDR3: TGTGCCAGCAGCTTAGATCGACTAGCGGGGCTCTACAATGAGCAGTTCTTC.

This clonotype has just a few counts. The gene calls are TRBV7-6 and TRBJ1-1; perhaps TRBD1 as D (5 bases). V was trimmed by 5 bases and J by 5 bases, leaving 12 bases between them. The germline V gene encodes CDR1 SGHVS and CDR2 FNYEAQ. The CDR3 runs to 13 residues. CDR3 DNA sequence: TGTGCCAGCAGCCTTCTGGGGGGGACTGAAGCTTTCTTT. Protein product: CASSLLGGTEAFF.

J is TRBJ2-3 and V is TRBV4-3; 8 bases match TRBD2. The J segment lost 11 bases and the V segment lost 0 bases, leaving 10 bases of the junction unmatched. The CDR3 is 15 residues long. Germline CDR1 and CDR2: LGHNA and YSLEER. The CDR3 spells CASSQDGGGLYGQYF. CDR3 bases: TGCGCCAGCAGCCAAGATGGCGGGGGGTTGTATGGGCAGTATTTT.

This chain uses TRBV29-1 with TRBJ1-2; D is undetermined. Germline V lookup: CDR1 SQVTM, CDR2 ANQGSEA. The CDR3 sequence is 13 residues long. V shed 3 bases and J shed 0 bases, with 8 bases lying between them. The CDR3, as DNA: TGCAGCGTTGATCAGACGACTAACTATGGCTACACCTTC. It yields the protein CSVDQTTNYGYTF.

This clonotype showed up just a few times. This chain links TRBV11-2 with TRBJ1-1; D is undetermined. V was cut by 4 bases and J by 4 bases, with 7 bases left in between. This CDR3 spans 12 amino acids. Germline assignment: CDR1 SGHAT and CDR2 FQNNGV. CDR3 loop: CASSWPSTEAFF. In nucleotides, the CDR3 is TGTGCCAGCAGCTGGCCATCCACTGAAGCTTTCTTT.

The table lists this clonotype with a few counts. The chain combines TRBV4-1 with TRBJ2-5, with 9 bases aligning to TRBD2. This CDR3 is 16 amino acids long. Germline values: CDR1 MGHRA, CDR2 YSYEKL. Germline trimming cut 4 bases from V and 5 bases from J; bases unmatched to any gene: 11. CDR3 protein: CASSPGAGGEGETQYF. In DNA, the CDR3 is TGCGCCAGCAGCCCAGGGGCGGGAGGGGAAGGTGAGACCCAGTACTTC.

This clonotype was seen a few times. The V call is TRBV5-1, the J call TRBJ2-7; maybe TRBD1 (6 bases). CDR3 length: 14 residues. Germline V gene lookup returns CDR1 SGHRS and CDR2 YFSETQ. The ends were cut back, 1 base at V and 2 bases at J, with 10 bases in the middle. The CDR3 DNA reads as TGCGCCAGCAGCTTGCGGGACACCCCCTACGAGCAGTACTTC. Translated, it gives CASSLRDTPYEQYF.

This clonotype was seen more than once but under ten times. The chain has TRBV6-2 or TRBV6-3 and TRBJ1-1; D not certain. CDR1 and CDR2 from the germline V gene are MNHEY and SVGEGT. V was shortened by 2 bases and J by 1 base, with 8 bases between the two germline ends. CDR3 length: 14 residues. The CDR3, as DNA: TGTGCCAGCAGTTACGTTGTCCGGAACACTGAAGCTTTCTTT. This codes for CASSYVVRNTEAFF.

This clonotype was observed a few times. The chain is built from TRBV7-8 and TRBJ2-7, with D unclear. The CDR3 totals 14 residues. Germline CDR1 is SGHVS and CDR2 is FQNEAQ. Trimming took 2 bases from V and 2 from J, leaving 10 bases between them. This CDR3 is CASSLKGIAYEQYV. The CDR3 region has the DNA TGTGCCAGCAGCTTAAAGGGAATCGCCTACGAGCAGTACGTC.

This clonotype occurred many times. The rearrangement links TRBV27 to TRBJ2-5; D unclear. Deletions cut 4 bases from V and 4 bases from J, with 13 bases between. The CDR3 has 14 amino acids. The germline V gene has CDR1 MNHEY and CDR2 SMNVEV (reference sequence). For the CDR3, the DNA is TGTGCCAGCAGTTCCCCTTTTAGTGGAGAGACCCAGTACTTC. The encoded protein is CASSSPFSGETQYF.

This clonotype has only a few counts. The chain has TRBV5-4 and TRBJ2-2, with TRBD1 matching 9 bases. Germline V gene sequence: CDR1 SGHNT, CDR2 YYREEE (reference sequence). J lost 8 bases, V lost 3 bases, and 8 bases had no gene match. This CDR3 contains 15 residues. CDR3 sequence: CASSSGTGRKGELFF. The CDR3 bases are TGTGCCAGCAGCTCCGGGACAGGGAGGAAGGGGGAGCTGTTTTTT.

There are a few counts of this clonotype. This chain connects TRBV3-1 to TRBJ2-1; either TRBD1 or TRBD2 may fit D (6 bases each). Trimming took 5 bases from V and 0 from J, leaving 26 bases between them. The germline V gene encodes CDR1 LGHDT and CDR2 YNNKEL (reference sequence). The CDR3 runs to 20 residues. The DNA of the CDR3 is TGTGCCAGCAGCTCCGACCCGCTCGGTGGGGGGCTTCTCTCCTACAATGAGCAGTTCTTC. This gives the protein CASSSDPLGGGLLSYNEQFF.

The gene calls are TRBV7-9 and TRBJ2-6; 10 positions agree with TRBD1. In germline, CDR1 is SEHNR, CDR2 FQNEAQ (reference sequence). This CDR3 is built from 18 residues. Losses at the gene ends were 4 bases for V and 0 bases for J; bases not matched to a gene: 6. In DNA, the CDR3 is TGTGCCAGCAGCTCTACCGGGACAGGGGCCTCTGGGGCCAACGTCCTGACTTTC. This sequence encodes CASSSTGTGASGANVLTF.

In this sample, this clonotype turned up a few times. J is TRBJ2-7 and V is TRBV5-1; 8 bases line up with TRBD2. Germline CDR1 and CDR2: SGHRS and YFSETQ. V trimming: 0 bases; J trimming: 5 bases; junction bases outside the gene matches: 7. The CDR3 consists of 15 residues. The CDR3 region is CASSLAGGALDEQYF. The CDR3 nucleotides are TGCGCCAGCAGCTTGGCGGGGGGGGCTCTCGACGAGCAGTACTTC. Complete variable domain (other parts from reference TRBV5-1 and TRBJ2-7): KAGVTQTPRYLIKTRGQQVTLSCSPISGHRSVSWYQQTPGQGLQFLFEYFSETQRNKGNFPGRFSGRQFSNSRSEMNVSTLELGDSALYLCASSLAGGALDEQYFGPGTRLTVT.

The chain links TRBV15 to TRBJ2-2; 8 nucleotides agree with TRBD2. CDR1 LNHNV and CDR2 YYDKDF come from the germline V gene (reference sequence). V was clipped by 4 bases and J by 0 bases; unmatched bases: 10. CDR3 size: 18 residues. CDR3 region: CATSIGRGALANTGELFF. DNA for the CDR3: TGTGCCACCAGCATCGGGCGGGGGGCCCTGGCGAACACCGGGGAGCTGTTTTTT.

The chain carries TRBV6-1 and TRBJ2-4; D may match TRBD1 or TRBD2 (6 bases each). Trimming stripped 7 bases from V and 11 bases from J, with 12 bases between. Germline V CDR1 and CDR2: MNHNS, SASEGT. This CDR3 spans 11 amino acids. CDR3 residues: CASNRGLLQYF. In nucleotides, the CDR3 is TGTGCCAGCAACCGGGGGCTCCTTCAGTACTTC.

This clonotype was seen many times. The chain is built from TRBV7-8 and TRBJ2-3; 9 bases are a match to TRBD1. Germline values: CDR1 SGHVS, CDR2 FQNEAQ. The length of the CDR3 is 15 residues. V trimming: 5 bases; J trimming: 4 bases; junction bases outside the gene matches: 7. For the CDR3, the DNA is TGTGCCAGCAGCGCCGGGACAGGGATGTCAGATACGCAGTATTTT. Translation gives CASSAGTGMSDTQYF.

This clonotype was counted a few times. The chain uses TRBV15 and TRBJ2-7; 8 nucleotides align to TRBD1. This CDR3 comprises 17 residues. The ends lost 0 bases at V and 2 bases at J; junction bases unmatched: 9. Per the germline V gene, CDR1 is LNHNV and CDR2 is YYDKDF (reference sequence). Here the CDR3 DNA reads TGTGCCACCAGCAGAGATTCAGGGCAGGGGGCAACCTACGAGCAGTACTTC. This codes for CATSRDSGQGATYEQYF.

This clonotype has a handful of counts. The J gene is TRBJ1-6, the V gene TRBV4-1; D gene ambiguous. The germline V gene encodes CDR1 MGHRA and CDR2 YSYEKL. The CDR3 is 16 amino acids. Between the trimmed V and J ends, which lost 5 bases and 0 bases, there was a span of 11 bases. This CDR3 reads CASSAGLSSYNSPLHF. The CDR3 DNA reads as TGCGCCAGCAGCGCCGGTCTGAGCTCCTATAATTCACCCCTCCACTTT.

The CDR3 is CASSLRQGLPDTQYF. The CDR3 DNA sequence: TGTGCCAGCAGCCTTAGACAGGGACTGCCAGATACGCAGTATTTT. This rearrangement joins TRBV9 to TRBJ2-3, with a possible D match to TRBD1 (7 bases). Trimming cost V 4 bases and J 4 bases, with 16 bases left between them. The CDR3 is 15 amino acids. From germline, CDR1 is SGDLS and CDR2 YYNGEE.

This clonotype has a count of ten or more. The J gene is TRBJ2-7, the V gene TRBV4-2; 7 nucleotides line up with TRBD1. Germline loops: CDR1 LGHNA, CDR2 YNFKEQ. V was pared by 6 bases and J by 5 bases, with 7 bases of the junction left unmatched. This CDR3 comprises 13 residues. CDR3 in amino acids: CASSPDRVDEQYF. The CDR3 region has the DNA TGTGCCAGCAGTCCTGACAGGGTCGACGAGCAGTACTTC.